The rows below give T cell receptor beta chains drawn from one sample of a study of PD-L1 blockade in urothelial cancer. Libraries were prepared by immunoSEQ multiplex PCR; TCRdb keeps only in-frame clonotypes and omits some of them. This table holds about 50,000 clones, around nine tenths found once. Material: PBMCs, obtained around atezolizumab (anti-PD-L1) treatment. The receptors shown here come from a man aged 60-69 years with urothelial cancer. Each CDR3 is given with its conserved first and last residue.

J gene,V gene,CDR3 protein
TRBJ1-1,TRBV18,CASSPQATGNTEAFF
TRBJ2-7,TRBV6-1,CASSEARAAGDWKTYEQYF
TRBJ1-4,TRBV9,CASSVGGKGKLFF
TRBJ1-2,TRBV2,CASSEGGDFHAGYTF
TRBJ2-1,TRBV11-3,CASSLATPTGEQFF
TRBJ1-2,TRBV19,CASSVQGRGYGYTF
TRBJ1-5,TRBV12-5,CASGSSDFNQPQHF
TRBJ2-3,TRBV27,CASSLRPRLETDTQYF
TRBJ1-2,TRBV28,CASTIGSSYGYTF
TRBJ2-7,TRBV7-2,CASRQTGGEQYF
TRBJ2-2,TRBV28,CAAGWAGELFF
TRBJ1-1,TRBV19,CASSIVDSYTEAFF
TRBJ2-3,TRBV7-9,CASSFVGQGGADTQYF
TRBJ1-2,TRBV19,CASSIFRGESYGYTF
TRBJ2-3,TRBV27,CASSFLAGALGVHTQYF
TRBJ2-3,TRBV7-6,CASSLVGLATDTQYF
TRBJ1-1,TRBV28,CASISRGGVNTEAFF
TRBJ2-3,TRBV18,CASSPYTDTQYF
TRBJ2-5,TRBV15,CATSSLRTGGYGTQYF
TRBJ2-4,TRBV11-2,CASSLGHRGAKNIQYF
TRBJ2-1,TRBV5-1,CASSLAKGWRVGNEQFF
TRBJ1-6,TRBV6-6,CASIQTAASYNSPLHF
TRBJ2-3,TRBV9,CASSPSWASTDTQYF
TRBJ2-1,TRBV2,CASGDSSYNEQFF
TRBJ2-7,TRBV6-5,CASRTGTGGAYEQYF
TRBJ1-1,TRBV27,CASSLISTGGIEAFF
TRBJ2-1,TRBV7-2,CASSLALAGRNEQFF
TRBJ2-5,TRBV19,CASNLGLEQETQYF
TRBJ1-2,TRBV27,CASSPTPTGSYGYTF
TRBJ2-5,TRBV7-2,CASSFAGFLETQYF
TRBJ2-7,TRBV27,CASSLSPGQVPEQYF
TRBJ1-5,TRBV5-1,CASSHGQGSNQPQHF
TRBJ1-5,TRBV27,CASSFQQGEQPQHF
TRBJ1-4,TRBV18,CASSPLPGRGHEKLFF
TRBJ1-6,TRBV7-3,CARTVAGVYNSPLHF
TRBJ1-5,TRBV7-9,CASSFYNQPQHF
TRBJ1-1,TRBV21-1,CASSPLEGLASSNTEAFF
TRBJ2-2,TRBV6-1,CASSEVQRGNSNTGELFF
TRBJ1-4,TRBV6-6,CASSYSNGVGDEKLFF
TRBJ2-5,TRBV5-6,CASSTGLVTETQYF
TRBJ1-1,TRBV7-8,CASSFLTGTTEAFF
TRBJ1-5,TRBV21-1,CASSNKTGFKSQPQHF
TRBJ2-1,TRBV5-4,CASSPSGGPHFNEQFF
TRBJ2-5,TRBV6-1,CASSRDPGQGIQYF
TRBJ2-5,TRBV15,CATSREQAGVSGETQYF
TRBJ2-5,TRBV27,CASSLGLAGGPTGQETQYF
TRBJ2-3,TRBV11-2,CASSSRTSGGTDTQYF
TRBJ1-1,TRBV21-1,CASSMWPPANTEAFF
TRBJ1-2,TRBV5-1,CASSLDLRGYGYTF
NA,TRBV6-1,CAGGALGQGVEQYF
TRBJ2-3,TRBV7-2,CASSTPAEASDTQYF
TRBJ1-1,TRBV10-3,CAISESGHNTEAFF
TRBJ2-7,TRBV27,CASSSSGQASYEQYF
TRBJ2-3,TRBV30,CAWGRDGPTTDTQYF
TRBJ1-1,TRBV5-6,CASAIRGINTEAFF
TRBJ2-3,TRBV5-4,CASSLLDTQYF
TRBJ2-7,TRBV4-1,CASSQDGTGDYEQYF
TRBJ1-1,TRBV6-1,CASRNTGGNTEAFF